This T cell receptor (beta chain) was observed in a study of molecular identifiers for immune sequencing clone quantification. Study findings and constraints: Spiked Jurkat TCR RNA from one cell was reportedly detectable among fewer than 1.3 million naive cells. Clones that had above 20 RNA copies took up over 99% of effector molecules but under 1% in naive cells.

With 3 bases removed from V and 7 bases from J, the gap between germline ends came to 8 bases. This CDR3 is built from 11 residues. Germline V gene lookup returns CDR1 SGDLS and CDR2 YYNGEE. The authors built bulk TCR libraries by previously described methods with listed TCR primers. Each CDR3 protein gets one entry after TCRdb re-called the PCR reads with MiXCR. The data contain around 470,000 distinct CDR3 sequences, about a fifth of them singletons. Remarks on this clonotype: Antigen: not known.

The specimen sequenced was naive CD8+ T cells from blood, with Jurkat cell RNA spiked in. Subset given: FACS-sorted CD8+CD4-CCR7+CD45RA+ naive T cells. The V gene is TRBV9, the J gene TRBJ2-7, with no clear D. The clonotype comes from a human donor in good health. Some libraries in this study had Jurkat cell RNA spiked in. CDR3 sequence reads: CASSDAEEQYF. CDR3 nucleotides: TGTGCCAGCAGCGATGCAGAGGAGCAGTACTTC. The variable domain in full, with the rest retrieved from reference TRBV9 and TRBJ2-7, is DSGVTQTPKHLITATGQRVTLRCSPRSGDLSVYWYQQSLDQGLQFLIQYYNGEERAKGNILERFSAQQFPDLHSELNLSSLELGDSALYFCASSDAEEQYFGPGTRLTVT.